What follows describes a single T cell receptor beta chain. This clonotype came up once. Its antigen is still unknown. Per-base quality was not reported, and no clone a single base away is much larger than it. A read on its own is weak evidence. Library prep was done by 5' RACE. This sample was sequenced with an Illumina HiSeq 2500. A second PCR of roughly 7 to 11 cycles was performed with a sample-barcoded 5' primer and a J-beta primer mix. A unique molecular identifier was introduced onto each TCR beta cDNA molecule by a template-switch 5' adaptor carrying 12 random nucleotides. Each sample yielded at least 2.5 million CDR3-containing paired-end reads. The Mint cDNA synthesis kit, primed by a TRBC-specific oligonucleotide, was used to synthesize first-strand cDNA from all RNA. After uracil-DNA glycosylase treatment, a first 18-cycle PCR used universal primers M1SS and BC2_uni_R on all cDNA. As for the original processing: For normalization, 1 million high-quality reads, each with a distinct molecular identifier, were randomly selected from each sample. Instead of being binned into consensus sequences, reads with shared molecular identifiers were discarded. MiTCR, set to a Q25 quality threshold and the strictest error-elimination algorithm, was used for CDR3 identification, clonotype clustering and error correction. Lower-bound total TCR beta diversity was estimated with a nonparametric unseen species model using Euler transformation. The public reads were run again by TCRdb, first through fastp at Q25 and then through MiXCR, and only productive beta chains were kept. CDR3 protein sequences are deduplicated, and each keeps its most common genes and DNA. These V and J calls originate from TCRdb's pipeline instead of the authors' own analysis. This sample is represented by roughly 680,000 distinct CDR3 sequences; roughly 50% of them were singletons. Clones ranked in the top ten supply about a third of the sample.

These data come from a study of blood T cells in healthy people across ages (dated by TCRdb to between 2015 and 2016). Study-wide context: Template switching captured roughly one uniquely barcoded TCR beta cDNA molecule per two T cells in model experiments. To track age-related changes in TCR beta repertoire diversity, the study relied on deep sequencing normalized with unique cDNA molecular identifiers. The donors were split into four age groups: young (average about 16 years), middle-aged (39), aged (about 62) and long-lived (approximately 80). To avoid experimental bias, donors of different ages were randomly spread across the sequencing lanes. The study analyzed two additional independent replicas of 1 million unique cDNA reads from the same blood draw for two donors, one aged 18 to 30 and one aged 80 or older.

The germline V gene gives CDR1 as MNHNS and CDR2 as SASEGT. The CDR3 starts with the cysteine, ends with the phenylalanine, and has 15 residues. Just CDR3 DNA is preserved here, 45 bases in frame from base 1. The trim is 3 bases for V and 3 bases for J, with a gap of 12 bases between the germline ends. On the study overall, not on this receptor specifically: The long-lived group showed more naive CD4+ T cells, fewer expanded clones and increased TCR diversity than the aged group, suggesting age selection. Because donor CMV infection status was unknown, age-related changes in expanded clonotypes were potentially confounded. A strong correlation was found between observed TCR beta diversity and the percentage of naive T cells measured by flow cytometry. Total diversity estimates from one million sequenced T cells were considered lower bounds and underestimates. Since profiling was done on bulk unsorted PBMCs, naive and antigen-experienced compartments could not be conclusively compared. Observed TCR beta diversity per million T cells fell roughly linearly with age, and a significant reduction was already apparent by age around 40.

The roughly 42 donors, aged about 6 to 100 years, were systemically healthy Caucasian individuals from Russia. Each donor gave about 9.7 milliliters of peripheral blood, drawn into EDTA-treated Vacutainer tubes. Ficoll-Paque density-gradient centrifugation was used to isolate PBMCs, with at least 6.5 million per sample. Total RNA, at least 6 micrograms per sample, was extracted from PBMCs with Trizol reagent. For every donor, flow cytometry on a PBMC aliquot measured the percentage of naive CD45RAhigh/CD27high T cells. Sequencing was performed on blood. The clonotype originates from a woman in her sixties in good health. The chain links TRBV6-1 with TRBJ2-4, with TRBD1 as a weak D call on 6 bases. The bases read TGTGCCAGCAGTGAGCTGGGACACGTCAAAAACATTCAGTACTTC. Its amino acids are CASSELGHVKNIQYF.